This T cell receptor (beta chain) stems from a study of cytomegalovirus exposure and HLA in healthy donors. About the study: Approximately 80 million unique TCRs from HLA-typed donors were held in an early data release.

The PCR was carried out with 60 Vbeta primers and 13 Jbeta primers. Generated by immunoSEQ multiplex PCR, the TCRdb table keeps only in-frame clones and is missing some. Counted here are 100,000 to 150,000 clones, nearly 85% occurring once; the ten biggest clones make up about 1%. The V gene's germline CDR1 is SGHNT and CDR2 YYREEE (reference sequence). Trimming removed 3 bases from V and 4 bases from J, with 14 bases in between. This CDR3 region has 14 residues. This clone was detected only once. What it recognizes is unknown. Regarding the study as a whole: Later analysis showed TCR association rates varying by HLA locus, highest for DRB1 and lowest for HLA-C. Most TCR sequences were seen very rarely across donors, but some public TCRs occurred in many. Later work found most CMV-associated TCR beta chains apparently HLA-restricted.

The J gene is TRBJ2-7, the V gene TRBV5-4; D perhaps matches TRBD2 (6 bases). Input material: PBMCs. This sequence originates from a boy aged 5-17 years in good health and CMV-seronegative. The CDR3 loop is CASSSTGLRYEQYF. CDR3 nucleotide sequence: TGTGCCAGCAGCTCGACGGGACTGAGATACGAGCAGTACTTC. The whole variable domain, remainder taken from reference TRBV5-4 and TRBJ2-7, is ETGVTQSPTHLIKTRGQQVTLRCSSQSGHNTVSWYQQALGQGPQFIFQYYREEENGRGNFPPRFSGLQFPNYSSELNVNALELDDSALYLCASSSTGLRYEQYFGPGTRLTVT.